This T cell receptor beta chain is from a study of Graves' ophthalmopathy and Graves' hyperthyroidism. Investigators amplified TCR beta CDR3 regions from RNA transcripts. Second-round multiplex PCR came after first-round RT-PCR with HTBI primers. One entry per CDR3 protein results from TCRdb running MiXCR on the multiplex PCR reads. The data contain 300,000 or so distinct CDR3 sequences, under 20% of them singletons. General study points: Distinction of ophthalmopathy from stable hyperthyroidism by a 13-signature model reached approximately 90% sensitivity and approximately 80% specificity.

This clonotype was detected ten times or more. What it binds is unknown. CDR3 size: 14 residues. The V and J ends lost 3 bases and 6 bases, in that order; junction bases with no gene match: 6. The germline V gene encodes CDR1 GTSNPN and CDR2 SVGIG (reference sequence). Ophthalmopathy was moderately-to-severely active, CAS at least 3, NOSPECS at least 4, lasting under 3 months. Clinical symptoms, serum thyroxine, TRAb, thyroid ultrasound and orbital computed tomography were relied on for diagnosis. This chain uses TRBV30 with TRBJ2-2; 8 nucleotides match TRBD2. Source material: peripheral blood. The TCR was taken from an adult man with Graves' ophthalmopathy. Here the CDR3 reads CAWSGTSRAGELFF. CDR3 in DNA: TGTGCCTGGAGCGGGACTAGTCGTGCCGGGGAGCTGTTTTTT.